The 5 T cell receptor beta chains given below trace back to one sample, sequenced in a study of cytomegalovirus exposure and HLA in healthy donors. Vbeta (60) and Jbeta (13) primers were used in the PCR. Assay: immunoSEQ multiplex PCR; the TCRdb copy retains only in-frame clones and omits some. The table shows about 150,000 clones, with approximately 80% occurring only once. The sample comprised PBMCs. The source is a boy younger than 10 in good health and CMV-seronegative.

This clone was counted once. CDR3 in amino acids: CASSLEGGATEAFF. CDR3 sequence (DNA): TGTGCCAGCAGCTTAGAGGGGGGGGCCACTGAAGCTTTCTTT. The chain joins TRBV5-5 to TRBJ1-1; tentative D call: TRBD1 (6 bases). Trimming left V 2 bases short and J 4 bases short, with 12 bases between. From germline, CDR1 is SGHKS and CDR2 YYEKEE (reference sequence). This CDR3 spans 14 amino acids.

This clone was detected once. This chain connects TRBV7-8 to TRBJ1-4; 8 positions agree with TRBD1. V lost 6 bases, J lost 0 bases, and 12 bases stayed unmatched. The germline CDR1 and CDR2 sequences are SGHVS and FQNEAQ. CDR3 length: 18 amino acids. The CDR3 DNA reads TGTGCCAGCAGAAGTGACCGGGACAGGATACCAACTAATGAAAAACTGTTTTTT. Its translation is CASRSDRDRIPTNEKLFF.

The genes are TRBV9 and TRBJ2-3; 8 nucleotides line up with TRBD2. This CDR3 has 15 residues. J gave up 1 base and V 3 bases, and 4 bases lay outside the gene matches. Germline CDR1 reads SGDLS; CDR2 reads YYNGEE. The CDR3 loop is CASSAGGVGTDTQYF. In nucleotides, the CDR3 is TGTGCCAGCAGCGCCGGGGGGGTGGGCACAGATACGCAGTATTTT. The entire variable domain, with the rest obtained from reference TRBV9 and TRBJ2-3, is as follows: DSGVTQTPKHLITATGQRVTLRCSPRSGDLSVYWYQQSLDQGLQFLIQYYNGEERAKGNILERFSAQQFPDLHSELNLSSLELGDSALYFCASSAGGVGTDTQYFGPGTRLTVL.

J is TRBJ2-1 and V is TRBV4-3; D uncertain. The CDR3 loop spans 14 amino acids. Trimming shortened V by 0 bases and J by 5 bases, and 8 bases separated the two germline ends. Germline V gene data show CDR1 as LGHNA and CDR2 as YSLEER. The CDR3 protein is CASSQDGRDNEQFF. The DNA of the CDR3 is TGCGCCAGCAGCCAAGATGGCCGGGACAATGAGCAGTTCTTC.

The chain couples TRBV6-5 to TRBJ2-3, with D possibly matching TRBD2 (5 bases). V lost 2 bases to trimming and J lost 0 bases, with 12 bases between them. Germline lookup yields CDR1 MNHEY and CDR2 SVGAGI. The CDR3 spans 16 residues. CDR3 amino acids: CASSYVGSPSTDTQYF. DNA of the CDR3: TGTGCCAGCAGTTACGTTGGGAGTCCTAGCACAGATACGCAGTATTTT.